The source of this T cell receptor (beta chain) is a study of blood T cell repertoires in COVID-19. Study at large: Samples came from the United States, Italy and Spain, spanning acute and convalescent COVID-19. The analysed material was cDNA or gDNA that came from T cells, B-cell-depleted T cells, or PBMCs.

The CDR3 has 13 amino acids. V shed 4 bases and J 3 bases; nucleotides not matched to a gene: 3. CDR1 is LNHDA, CDR2 SQIVND, per germline (reference sequence). Original processing methods: Amplifying reference gene primers gave estimates of nucleated cell counts. The method was immunoSEQ multiplex PCR; TCRdb's version includes in-frame clones alone and lacks a portion of them. The DNA gave D and trimming, while V, J and clone size come from that table. The sample contains under 200,000 clones, about 86% of which appear only once. This TCR derives from a man younger than 35 with active or convalescent COVID-19. This chain links TRBV19 with TRBJ2-7, with 7 positions matching TRBD2. Sequencing was carried out using peripheral blood. DNA for the CDR3: TGTGCCAGTAGTACGGGACTAAACTACGAGCAGTACTTC. The encoded protein is CASSTGLNYEQYF.